The entry that follows covers one T cell receptor (beta chain) sequence. The source of the sample is a study of T cell changes during pregnancy in multiple sclerosis. The ends were cut back, 0 bases at V and 7 bases at J, with 18 bases in the middle. This CDR3 has 16 residues. The germline gives CDR1 MNHNY, CDR2 SVGAGI (reference sequence). TCRdb's copy holds only in-frame clones and misses some; the assay was immunoSEQ multiplex PCR. The data contain roughly 80,000 clones, roughly 90% of them singletons. This sequence joins TRBV6-6 and TRBJ1-1, with no clear D. The sequences come from peripheral blood, collected before pregnancy. The TCR originated in a female donor with multiple sclerosis, enrolled in a pregnancy study. DNA of the CDR3: TGTGCCAGCAGTTACTCGAGTCGGCAGGCTCTTGATGAAGCTTTCTTT. This encodes CASSYSSRQALDEAFF.